The entry below gives a single T cell receptor (beta chain) sequence along with its context. The target antigen is unknown. Germline-derived CDR1 and CDR2 are SQVTM and ANQGSEA. The CDR3 covers 14 residues. Trimming removed 6 bases at V and 3 bases at J, with 17 bases between. Arm-PCR with iRepertoire HTBI primers amplified the CDR3 regions for these TCR beta libraries. A single record per CDR3 protein comes from TCRdb applying MiXCR to the multiplex PCR reads. The sample holds approximately 500,000 distinct CDR3 sequences, under 25% seen once. Regarding time point: persistent/refractory GD, antithyroid drugs over 5 years with positive TRAb. RNA extracted from PBMCs served as the sequencing template. Per American Thyroid Association guidelines, Graves' disease was diagnosed. This specimen comes from a study of regulatory T cells in long-lasting Graves disease. Background on the study: Persistent Graves' disease denoted over 5 years of antithyroid drugs plus positive TSH receptor antibodies. Study-wide results and limits: TRBV28, TRBJ1-2 and TRBJ2-5 were favored in persistent disease. The persistent group shared around 2,600 public clonotypes, more than the approximately 1,000 shared by new patients.

The gene calls are TRBV29-1 and TRBJ2-5, with D perhaps given as TRBD1 or TRBD2 (5 bases each). This receptor was taken from a female donor with Graves disease. Sequencing was performed on peripheral blood mononuclear cells (PBMCs), taken when the disease was refractory, from a patient treated with antithyroid drugs. This CDR3 is CSVRGAGTKETQYF. CDR3 bases: TGCAGCGTAAGGGGAGCCGGGACCAAAGAGACCCAGTACTTC.